One T cell receptor beta chain is described in this entry. Its matching antigen is unknown. Measured with immunoSEQ multiplex PCR; TCRdb has only the in-frame clones, and not every one. The sample lists 25,000 to 30,000 clones; roughly 90% were seen once. CDR3 size: 14 residues. The V gene's germline CDR1 is MGHDK and CDR2 SYGVNS. V lost 1 base and J 9 bases, leaving 13 bases between the germline ends. This record comes from a study of T cells in localized non-small cell lung cancer. Study-wide findings and caveats: The study detected a median roughly 61 of the top 100 tumor clones in adjacent lung.

This chain joins TRBV25-1 and TRBJ2-1, with a weak D call TRBD2 (6 bases). This clonotype originated in a female donor older than 55 with stage I lung adenocarcinoma. The specimen was peripheral blood, collected before any cancer treatment. The CDR3 DNA reads TGTGCCAGCAGTGAATTTGGAGGGTTTAGTGAGCAGTTCTTC. Translation: CASSEFGGFSEQFF.